This T cell receptor beta chain was recovered during a study of CD8+CD57+ T cells in acquired aplastic anemia. Study information: The mean DNA yield obtained from sorted CD4+ and CD8+ cells came to about 3 ug.

This clonotype was seen many times. The antigen is not known. Genomic DNA templated the TCR beta VDJ and CDR3 profiling. From the reads, TCRdb called clonotypes with MiXCR, one entry per CDR3 protein. Found here are approximately 200,000 distinct CDR3 sequences, over 40% of them singletons; the top ten hold less than 20%. The study, taken as a whole, reports: Researchers reported that CD8+ Simpson's diversity was not significantly different in patients versus controls. Found in both controls and patients were around 29 CD8+ CDR3 sequences.

Patients sequenced had flow cytometry evidence of CD8+CD57+ cell expansion. Receipt of therapy had not occurred in any patient by the time of blood sampling. The CDR3 is 12 amino acids. The ends were cut back, 7 bases at V and 4 bases at J, with 10 bases in the middle. Germline lookup yields CDR1 SNHLY and CDR2 FYNNEI. The chain uses TRBV2 and TRBJ2-5; no firm D call. Sequenced material: sorted CD4+, CD8+, or CD8+CD57+ T cells (not recorded which) from PBMCs. This TCR came from a human donor with aplastic anemia. The DNA for the CDR3 is TGTGCCAGCACCCCAGTTATAGAGACCCAGTACTTC. The encoded protein is CASTPVIETQYF.